Below are 8 T cell receptor beta chains sequenced from a single sample in a study of T cell responses to AZD1222 COVID-19 vaccine. Some clones are missing from TCRdb's copy, which holds only in-frame ones; the method was immunoSEQ multiplex PCR. The data contain 150,000 to 180,000 clones, over 75% of them singletons. The sequences come from peripheral blood, collected on day 0 of AZD1222 vaccination. These receptors were obtained from an adult in good health.

The V call is TRBV19, the J call TRBJ1-3, with 11 bases lining up with TRBD1. Germline values: CDR1 LNHDA, CDR2 SQIVND (reference sequence). The CDR3 runs to 15 residues. V lost 3 bases and J lost 8; bases outside the gene matches: 6. CDR3 loop: CASSIRDRGTDTIYF. In DNA form, the CDR3 reads TGTGCCAGTAGTATCCGGGACAGGGGGACGGACACCATATATTTT.

V usage is TRBV6-5 and J usage is TRBJ2-7; 7 bases match TRBD2. Per germline, CDR1 MNHEY and CDR2 SVGAGI. The junction had 4 bases not matched to a gene; V was cut back by 11 bases and J by 3 bases. The CDR3 covers 11 residues. CDR3 bases: TGTGCCGCCCGGGGGGTCTACGAGCAGTACTTC. This sequence encodes CAARGVYEQYF.

This chain connects TRBV7-6 to TRBJ2-2; D is undetermined. CDR3 length: 18 amino acids. Trimming took off 2 bases at V and 2 bases at J, with 18 bases between the two ends. Germline CDR1 SGHVS, CDR2 FNYEAQ. CDR3 DNA: TGTGCCAGCAGCTTACGGTACTCAGGATACACCAACACCGGGGAGCTGTTTTTT. Translating gives CASSLRYSGYTNTGELFF. The full variable domain, in which reference TRBV7-6 and TRBJ2-2 provide the parts outside the CDR3, is GAGVSQSPRYKVTKRGQDVALRCDPISGHVSLYWYRQALGQGPEFLTYFNYEAQQDKSGLPNDRFSAERPEGSISTLTIQRTEQRDSAMYRCASSLRYSGYTNTGELFFGEGSRLTVL.

The chain employs TRBV7-2 and TRBJ1-1, with D unresolved. The CDR3 spans 13 residues. Germline V gene lookup returns CDR1 SGHTA and CDR2 FQGNSA. The V end lost 2 bases, the J end lost 6 bases, and 10 bases lay between the germline ends. The CDR3 protein is CASSLQQRSEAFF. CDR3 nucleotides: TGTGCCAGCAGCTTACAACAGAGGTCTGAAGCTTTCTTT.

This chain uses TRBV5-4 with TRBJ2-1; 9 positions match TRBD2. Germline lookup yields CDR1 SGHNT and CDR2 YYREEE (reference sequence). Germline trimming cut 1 base from V and 5 bases from J; bases unmatched to any gene: 13. The CDR3 has 18 residues. The CDR3 nucleotides read TGTGCCAGCAGCTTGAGGTGGAGTACCCTAGCGGGAAACAATGAGCAGTTCTTC. It encodes CASSLRWSTLAGNNEQFF.

The chain joins TRBV28 to TRBJ1-1; D unresolved. V was pared by 2 bases and J by 4 bases, with 5 bases between. The CDR3 is 12 amino acids. The germline CDR1 and CDR2 sequences are MDHEN and SYDVKM. In DNA, the CDR3 is TGTGCCAGCAGTTTACTTCTCACTGAAGCTTTCTTT. This translates into CASSLLLTEAFF.

The chain employs TRBV29-1 and TRBJ2-3; tentatively, D is TRBD2 (6 bases). CDR1 SQVTM and CDR2 ANQGSEA come from the germline V gene. The CDR3 is made up of 15 amino acids. The V and J ends lost 5 bases and 2 bases respectively, with 17 bases between them. In nucleotides, the CDR3 is TGCAGCGTTTTCCCCGGAGGGCCAAACACAGATACGCAGTATTTT. Translating it yields CSVFPGGPNTDTQYF.

This chain uses TRBV12-5 with TRBJ2-1, with 8 nucleotides matching TRBD2. This CDR3 has 16 amino acids. The V gene end was trimmed by 0 bases and the J gene end by 5 bases; junction bases not matched to a gene: 6. CDR1 is LGHNT, CDR2 FRNRAP, per germline. For the CDR3, the DNA is TGTGCTAGTGGTTTGGTACTTGGCGGGAGGAACAATGAGCAGTTCTTC. It yields the protein CASGLVLGGRNNEQFF.